This T cell receptor (beta chain) is drawn from a study of T cell clones after liver transplantation. Study context: TCRbeta sequencing after a pre-transplant mixed lymphocyte reaction identified graft-donor-reactive clones, later tracked in post-transplant blood. Three of the eight recipients were HCV-positive; the rest had non-autoimmune, non-viral transplant indications.

Clones were read by immunoSEQ multiplex PCR, and TCRdb kept only the in-frame ones, dropping some. The table has about 72,000 clones, roughly nine tenths seen once. The germline V gene has CDR1 MNHNS and CDR2 SASEGT. CDR3 length: 14 residues. The V segment lost 8 bases and the J segment 1 base; nucleotides outside the gene matches: 3. This sequence joins TRBV6-1 and TRBJ2-2, with TRBD1 matching 8 bases. Material: CD4+ T cells from blood, obtained before liver transplant. The TCR comes from a human donor who received a liver transplant. This CDR3 is CASRGQVNTGELFF. In DNA, the CDR3 is TGTGCCAGCCGGGGACAGGTGAACACCGGGGAGCTGTTTTTT.